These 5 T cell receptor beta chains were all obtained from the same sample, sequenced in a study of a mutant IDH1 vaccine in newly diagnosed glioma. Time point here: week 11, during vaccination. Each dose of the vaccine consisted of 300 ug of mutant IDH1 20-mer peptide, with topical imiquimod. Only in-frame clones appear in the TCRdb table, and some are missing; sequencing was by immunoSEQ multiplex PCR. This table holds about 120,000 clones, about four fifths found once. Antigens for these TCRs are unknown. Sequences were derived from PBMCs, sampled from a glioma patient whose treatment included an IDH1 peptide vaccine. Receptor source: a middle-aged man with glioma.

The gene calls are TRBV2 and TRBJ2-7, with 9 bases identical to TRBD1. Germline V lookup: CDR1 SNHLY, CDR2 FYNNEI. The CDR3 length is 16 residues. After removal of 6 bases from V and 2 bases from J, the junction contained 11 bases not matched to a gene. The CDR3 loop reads CASSPRTGQGTYEQYF. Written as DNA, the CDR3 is TGTGCCAGCAGCCCGAGAACGGGACAGGGCACCTACGAGCAGTACTTC.

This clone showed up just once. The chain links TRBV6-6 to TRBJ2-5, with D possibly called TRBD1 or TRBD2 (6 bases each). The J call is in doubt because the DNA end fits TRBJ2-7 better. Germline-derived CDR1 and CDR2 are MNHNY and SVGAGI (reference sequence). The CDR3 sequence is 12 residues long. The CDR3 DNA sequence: TGTGCCACCCGGGGGCTAGAATACGAGCAGTACTTC. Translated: CATRGLEYEQYF.

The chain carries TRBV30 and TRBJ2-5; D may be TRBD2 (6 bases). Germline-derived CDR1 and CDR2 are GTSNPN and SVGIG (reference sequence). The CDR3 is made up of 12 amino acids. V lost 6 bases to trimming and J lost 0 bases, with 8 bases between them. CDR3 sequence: CACREYQETQYF. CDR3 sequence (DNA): TGTGCCTGCCGGGAGTACCAAGAGACCCAGTACTTC. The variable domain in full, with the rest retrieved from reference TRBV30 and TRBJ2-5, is SQTIHQWPATLVQPVGSPLSLECTVEGTSNPNLYWYRQAAGRGLQLLFYSVGIGQISSEVPQNLSASRPQDRQFILSSKKLLLSDSGFYLCACREYQETQYFGPGTRLLVL.

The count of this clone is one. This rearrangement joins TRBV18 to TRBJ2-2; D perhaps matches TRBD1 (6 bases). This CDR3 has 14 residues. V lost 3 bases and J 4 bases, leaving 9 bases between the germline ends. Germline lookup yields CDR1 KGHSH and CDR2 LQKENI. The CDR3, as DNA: TGTGCCAGCTCACCCCAGGGGCTCACCGGGGAGCTGTTTTTT. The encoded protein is CASSPQGLTGELFF.

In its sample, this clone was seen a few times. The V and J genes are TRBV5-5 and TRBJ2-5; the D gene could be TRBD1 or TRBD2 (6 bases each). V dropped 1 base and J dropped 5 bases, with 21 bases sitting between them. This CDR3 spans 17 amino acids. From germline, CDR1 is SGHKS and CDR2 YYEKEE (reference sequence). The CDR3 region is CASSLKGGAPPGETQYF. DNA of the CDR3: TGTGCCAGCAGCTTGAAGGGGGGAGCTCCACCGGGGGAGACCCAGTACTTC.